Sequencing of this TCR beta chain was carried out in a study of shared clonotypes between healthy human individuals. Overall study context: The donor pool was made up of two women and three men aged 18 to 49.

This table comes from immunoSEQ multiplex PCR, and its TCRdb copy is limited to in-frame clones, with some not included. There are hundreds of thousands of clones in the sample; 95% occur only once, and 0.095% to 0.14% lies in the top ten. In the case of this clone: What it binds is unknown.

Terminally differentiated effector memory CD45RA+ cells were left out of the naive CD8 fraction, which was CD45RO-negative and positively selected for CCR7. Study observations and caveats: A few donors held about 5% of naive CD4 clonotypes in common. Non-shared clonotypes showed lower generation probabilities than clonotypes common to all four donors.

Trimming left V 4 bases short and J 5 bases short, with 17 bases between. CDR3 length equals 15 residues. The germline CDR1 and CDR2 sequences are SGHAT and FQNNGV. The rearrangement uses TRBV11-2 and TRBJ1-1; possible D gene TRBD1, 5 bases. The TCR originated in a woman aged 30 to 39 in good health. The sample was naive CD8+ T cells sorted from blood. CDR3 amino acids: CASSSGTLLRTEAFF. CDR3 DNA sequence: TGTGCCAGCAGCTCCGGGACCCTTTTAAGGACTGAAGCTTTCTTT.